This T cell receptor (beta chain) is drawn from a study of T cell responses to AZD1222 COVID-19 vaccine (dated by TCRdb to about 2021). Regarding the study in general: TCR sequencing covered roughly 230 trial participants: about 210 given two doses of AZD1222 and 26 given two doses of MenACWY control vaccine. Trial participants were enrolled by age into subgroups of 18-55, 56-69 and 70-plus years, and around 150, 29 and 61 TCR-sequenced participants, respectively, were included in these subgroups.

Beyond this particular receptor, the publication reports: Because no day 14 peak-response samples were available, the repertoires could be characterized only after the peak T cell response. Epitopes outside the regions mutated in the B.1.351 and B.1.1.7 variants were reportedly recognized by nearly half of the unique spike-specific TCRs. Vaccine-associated CD4 TCRs spanned the whole spike protein, with dominant responses in regions 160-218 and 743-854. A significant rise in spike-specific TCR breadth and depth was observed after two AZD1222 doses relative to day 0 and relative to MenACWY recipients. Conclusions about previously exposed vaccinees were limited because only a handful of AZD1222 recipients were SARS-CoV-2 seropositive at baseline. Participants were mostly white British, with more females than males. The authors suggested clonal diversity may have been underestimated. The 56-69-year group was small, and its depth increase did not reach significance, likely because of low power.

What the time point label conveys for this sample: about 28 days (+/-7) after the second vaccine dose. AZD1222 recipients whose second dose came at about 4 weeks and those whose second dose came at about 12 weeks were combined into one group, since spike-specific TCR depth and breadth did not differ between the two schedules. Samples from vaccinated people were obtained from the UK trials COV001 and COV002, which included a single-blind randomized controlled phase 2/3 trial of AZD1222 (ChAdOx1 nCoV-19) in healthy adults. For TCRbeta chain sequencing, PBMC samples were collected from trial participants at day 0 and at day 28 after the second dose. The CDR3 regions of human TCRbeta chains were subjected to immunosequencing. Under the source paper's analysis protocol: TCRs in the repertoires were compared against a reference library of SARS-CoV-2-specific TCRs that had been generated with the MIRA antigen-specificity platform. Breadth was defined as the fraction of unique TCRs that were SARS-CoV-2-associated. Depth was defined as the fraction of total T cells that were SARS-CoV-2-associated. Using the MIRA data, every spike-specific TCR was mapped to the spike region that the TCR reacted to and assigned to either a CD4 or a CD8 class. Log10-transformed breadth and depth values were compared by one-way ANOVA with Sidak's multiple comparisons tests. TCRdb's version of the immuneACCESS table is confined to in-frame rearrangements and falls short of the full clone set. An unresolved V gene accounts for under half of the shortfall where checked; the remainder is of unknown origin. V and J calls and clone size come straight from that table; D and trimming were deduced from the DNA. The sample table records 40,000 to 55,000 clones; roughly 90% of these occur just once. Of the sample, more than 0.95% is held by the ten largest clones.

V loses 4 bases of germline sequence and J loses 7 bases, and the interval between the two ends is 10 bases. From the germline V gene (reference sequence), CDR1 is LGHDT and CDR2 is YNNKEL. The CDR3 spans 12 residues, from the cysteine through the phenylalanine. Only the CDR3 DNA is retained, 36 bases long and in frame from the first base. About this clone: Its antigen remains unidentified. Base qualities are not at hand, and no much larger clone is one base apart.

This chain is built from TRBV3-1 (or the pseudogene TRBV3-2) and TRBJ1-2; the D segment cannot be called with confidence. The sequenced sample was peripheral blood, obtained 28 days after the second AZD1222 dose. The sequence was collected from an adult who received the AZD1222 COVID-19 vaccine. The CDR3 here reads CASSRQEIGYTF. The nucleotide sequence is given as TGTGCCAGCAGCCGCCAGGAGATTGGCTACACCTTC.